This T cell receptor (beta chain) was observed in a study of blood T cell repertoires in COVID-19. Study in general: COVID-19 samples, acute and convalescent, were from the United States, Italy and Spain. The cDNA or gDNA used as material had been derived from T cells, B-cell-depleted T cells, or PBMCs.

In the authors' workflow: Amplification with reference gene primers provided the estimates of nucleated cell counts. TCRdb's table, derived via immunoSEQ multiplex PCR, lists solely in-frame clones and lacks some. D and trimming come from the DNA, and the V and J calls and clone size come from that table. The table records approximately 250,000 clones, over 70% of them present only once. In Seattle, patients joined the study during active infection and were tracked longitudinally. V gave up 8 bases and J gave up 6 bases, with 11 bases separating them. The CDR3 consists of 12 residues. The specimen was peripheral blood. This TCR was recovered from a woman aged 70-85 years with COVID-19, enrolled during active disease. V usage is TRBV23-1 and J usage is TRBJ1-5, with TRBD1 as a possible D gene (6 bases). TRBV23-1 counts as an open reading frame of uncertain function. The CDR3 here is CASSGEGQPQHF. The CDR3 DNA reads TGCGCCAGCTCAGGGGAGGGTCAGCCCCAGCATTTT.